This T cell receptor beta chain appears in the sequencing data of a study of regulatory T cells in long-lasting Graves disease. Study-wide results and caveats: Persistent Graves' cases showed lower TCR diversity than newly diagnosed cases. The study found TRBV28, TRBJ1-2 and TRBJ2-5 favored in persistent disease.

The CDR3 runs to 13 residues. Germline V CDR1 and CDR2: SNHLY, FYNNEI. Trimming removed 5 bases at V and 4 bases at J, with 11 bases between. This clonotype was found many times. Its cognate antigen is unknown. This sample's time point: persistent/refractory GD, antithyroid drugs over 5 years with positive TRAb. The TCR library used RNA extracted from PBMCs. Patients with Graves' disease were diagnosed by American Thyroid Association guidelines. The patients were enrolled through endocrinology in Xi'an, China. Arm-PCR of CDR3 regions and iRepertoire HTBI primers were used to build TCR beta libraries. TCRdb independently ran MiXCR on the multiplex PCR reads; one entry per CDR3 protein. The data contain approximately 400,000 distinct CDR3 sequences, about 25% of them singletons.

The chain recombines TRBV2 with TRBJ2-5, with a tentative D call TRBD1 (6 bases). The sample here was peripheral blood mononuclear cells (PBMCs), taken when the disease was refractory, from a patient treated with antithyroid drugs. The TCR originated in a female donor with Graves disease. This chain's CDR3 is CASSYRGGETQYF. Written as DNA, the CDR3 is TGTGCCAGCAGTTATAGAGGGGGAGAGACCCAGTACTTC.